This T cell receptor beta chain comes out of a study of cytomegalovirus exposure and HLA in healthy donors (dated by TCRdb to about 2017). About the investigation overall: An earlier analysis of approximately 640 of the donors reported about 290 Gb of sequence data and about 100 million unique TCR beta sequences from some 180 million T cells. An early release that covered about 600 HLA-typed donors contained 300 to 350 gigabases of sequencing data and about 93 million unique TCR sequences. Among the roughly 410 genotyped donors, approximately 82% belonged to the genetic ancestry cluster associated with self-reported Caucasian donors. The aim of the study was to test whether cataloging public T cell receptors could identify signatures of past pathogen exposure. The T cell repertoires of 700 or so subjects were profiled by immunosequencing and related to cytomegalovirus serostatus. In addition to the first cohort of 650 to 750 subjects, a separate validation cohort of over 90 different subjects was used. High-throughput TCR immunosequencing, statistical association of individual TCRs with disease status, and machine learning were combined to predict cytomegalovirus infection status. A later analysis re-analyzed previously published TCR beta repertoires from 666 donors and added high-resolution HLA genotyping to study TCR occurrence patterns. In the later analysis, no new phenotypic data were used to find candidate immune exposures; instead, reliance was placed on TCR beta sequences and their occurrence across donors. An earlier analysis of approximately 500 of the donors applied high-throughput TCR beta sequencing to assess whether each TCR beta V gene segment acted as functional or pseudogenic. Alongside the repertoire data, information on donor age, sex, ethnicity and CMV serostatus was compiled. A later genetic analysis took genome-wide SNP genotypes for about 55% of the roughly 700 donors and used that subset as a discovery cohort. All discovery cohort repertoires had been generated using a single sequencing platform. HLA typing covered class I and class II loci at four-digit resolution. Typing coverage differed by locus: A, B, C, DRB1 and DQB1 were typed in roughly 620-630 donors, DQA1 in approximately 520, DPA1 in 600 to 610, and DPB1 in just under 480. Because of strong linkage in the cohort, roughly 5 DR-DQ haplotypes were treated as single units for association and clustering. Among around 400 genotyped donors of the cohort, an average of around 250,000 unique TCR beta nucleotide sequences was sequenced per donor, of which 15% to 20% were non-productive. Findings and caveats that apply to the study as a whole: Most TCR sequences were observed very rarely across donors, whereas some public TCRs were present in many individuals. In this cohort, only TCR beta chains were sequenced, and detectable features were limited by the absence of alpha or paired-chain data. When HLA alleles, especially DR and DQ, strongly co-occurred, attributing TCR associations to individual alleles was difficult. In a later analysis, the rate of TCR association differed among HLA loci, with DRB1 alleles having the most associated TCRs and HLA-C alleles having the fewest. About 15 rarely observed V segments, including chromosome 9 orphons, were excluded from the earlier analysis of several hundred of the donors because counts were too low. A further reported finding was that TCR beta sequences accurately predicted the HLA-A and HLA-B alleles for most subjects in the first cohort. In a later genetic analysis, a missense DCLRE1C variant was associated with V-gene and J-gene trimming of TCR beta chains, and the association was replicated in an independent cohort. For the cohort, immune exposure information was limited to CMV serostatus. Compared with equally common non-associated chains, HLA-associated TCR beta chains in a later analysis were more clonally expanded and had lower generation probabilities. Linkage disequilibrium might explain the correlated functional status among segregating V segments, but an unknown experimental factor could not be excluded. In both the original and validation cohorts, the classifier was reported to diagnose cytomegalovirus status with high specificity and sensitivity. In a later analysis, several top co-occurrence clusters were reported to appear linked to parvovirus B19, influenza, CMV and Epstein-Barr virus. Three of the identified cytomegalovirus-associated TCR beta chains were confirmed in vitro to be specific for cytomegalovirus antigens. Some IMGT-functional V segments, including TRBV6-2 and TRBV6-3, could not be told apart with the 87-base-pair reads, so those segments were excluded. In the study, 150 to 200 TCR beta chains were listed as associated with cytomegalovirus. The authors suggested that the approach could potentially be generalized to other disease states and immunological phenotypes. In an earlier analysis of over 550 of the donors, most TCR beta V segments were observed in productive rearrangements about 87% or about 30% of the time, broadly matching IMGT annotations. Because HLA typing was unavailable for some donors at each locus, only the typed subset was used in association tests. Specific HLA alleles were associated with 16,951 TCR beta sequences at a false discovery rate of 0.05 in a later analysis. The sequencing pipeline was judged likely to have produced a cluster of highly shared sequence variants as a technical artifact. Roughly uniform sequencing depth across donors was assumed in presence/absence analyses, although this assumption may not hold. Most CMV-associated TCR beta chains appeared to be HLA-restricted in a later analysis, and the HLA associations seemed to be driven largely by CMV exposure. In a later genetic analysis, fewer N-insertions in productive TCRs were reported among donors in an Asian-associated ancestry cluster than the roughly 700-donor mean.

Sequences LNHNV (CDR1) and YYDKDF (CDR2) are obtained from the germline V gene (reference sequence). Clipping removes 0 bases from V and 7 bases from J, with 6 as the unmatched junction base count. Including the terminal cysteine and phenylalanine, the CDR3 comprises 17 residues. Here the CDR3 DNA is all that survives: 51 bases in frame from base 1. The cohort consisted of 666 healthy bone marrow donors. All cohort members were sampled while nominally healthy, although unrecorded immune exposures were likely present. The donor tested CMV seropositive and was one of the 289 seropositive cohort members. Each donor provided a peripheral blood sample, and peripheral blood mononuclear cells were used for TCR beta sequencing. Genomic DNA was extracted from the blood cell samples with the Qiagen DNeasy Blood Extraction Kit. Regarding this clone: The antigen it recognizes is unknown. The input lacks base qualities; no much larger clone sits a single base away.

Library preparation used the immunoSEQ multiplex PCR assay. For the multiplex PCR, a mixture combining 60 forward primers for TCR Vbeta segments and 13 reverse primers for TCR Jbeta segments was used. Amplification of the CDR3 region of rearranged TCR beta genes was performed with a multiplex PCR assay on genomic DNA. The amplified TCR beta libraries were sequenced on the Illumina HiSeq System as 87-base-pair reads. On the study's bioinformatics: Across the 670 or so repertoires, a later analysis counted tens of millions of unique TCR beta chains, 9.5 million to 13 million of which were shared by at least two donors. Raw reads were error-corrected and collapsed into unique sequences with a nearest-neighbor algorithm that merged closely related sequences to remove PCR and sequencing errors. CDR3 sequences were aligned to IMGT reference sequences to assign V, D and J gene segments. For a sequence to be retained, a match of at least six nucleotides was required to both a V gene segment and a J gene segment. Rearrangements were called productive when the CDR3 lacked stop codons and stayed in frame with V and J; all others were non-productive. Following IMGT convention, CDR3 was defined as the stretch from the second conserved V-encoded cysteine up to the conserved J-encoded phenylalanine. The earlier analysis of about 500 of the donors excluded sequences that lacked an unambiguous match to a single V gene segment. An earlier analysis of over 450 of the donors classified V segments as functional when productive rearrangements were above 56.7% and as segregating when the standard deviation between donors was above 5%. A statistical classification framework was built for diagnosing cytomegalovirus status from the catalog of TCR beta chain sequences. A later analysis assigned V and J genes by comparing TCR nucleotide sequences with IMGT/GENE-DB human TR gene sequences. The TCRdist pipeline was used in a later analysis to assign CDR3 sequences and most-parsimonious VDJ recombination scenarios. A later analysis defined each TCR beta chain by its CDR3 amino acid sequence plus V-gene family, and excluded reads lacking a unique V-gene family. A later analysis removed 550 to 700 highly shared, low-generation-probability nucleotide sequences to deal with suspected cross-contamination and a sequencing artifact. In a later analysis, a clonal expansion index was calculated for each public chain from normalized within-repertoire ranks of inferred template counts. In a later analysis, generation probabilities were computed with a VDJ recombination model fitted to out-of-frame rearrangements, and the resulting probabilities were checked against IGoR. Hypergeometric tests were used in a later analysis to score TCR-TCR, TCR-HLA and TCR-CMV co-occurrence, with a repertoire-size bias correction applied to the TCR pairs. In a later analysis, false discovery rates were estimated by permuting HLA or CMV assignments 20 times. In a later analysis, co-occurring TCRs were grouped with DBSCAN, and TCRdist sequence similarity was added when clustering was performed within HLA-allele-positive subsets. Repertoires with fewer than 30,000 or more than 120,000 public chains, plus five repertoires with anomalous nucleotide sharing, were excluded from co-occurrence clustering. TCRdb mirrors the immuneACCESS table, restricted to in-frame sequences. Some clones are absent from its copies; in checked studies, under half trace to an unresolved V gene, and the reason for the others is unknown. V and J calls plus clone size are reproduced from that table; the DNA served to infer D and trimming. This sample has 95,000 to 150,000 clones in its table, and about three quarters of those were observed once. The ten largest clones add up to approximately 8.2% of the sample.

The sequence joins TRBV15 to TRBJ1-6, with 10 central nucleotides matching TRBD1. What was sequenced was PBMCs. The sequence was collected from a woman between 40 and 50 years old in good health and CMV-seropositive. The nucleotide sequence reads as follows: TGTGCCACCAGCAGAGACCTAAGACAGGGGGCGAATTCACCCCTCCACTTT. This gives the protein CATSRDLRQGANSPLHF.